This T cell receptor beta chain is drawn from a study of OX40 agonist ivuxolimab in advanced cancers. Study context: The dose of intravenous ivuxolimab that patients received every 2 weeks ranged from 0.01 to 10 mg/kg.

As to this clone: Its specificity is not known.

Study-wide results and caveats: Averaging showed that CD8+ T cells had more expanded clones than CD4+ did.

Germline assignment: CDR1 WNHNN and CDR2 SYGVQD (reference sequence). Trimming took 4 bases from V and 2 from J, leaving 10 bases between them. The CDR3 sequence is 14 residues long. Clones were sequenced by immunoSEQ multiplex PCR, and TCRdb holds only the in-frame ones, with some missing. The sample has about 68,000 clones, roughly four fifths seen once. The sequencing here drew on CD4+ or CD8+ T cells sorted from blood, taken in a trial of the OX40 agonist ivuxolimab. This sequence originates from an adult with an advanced solid tumor such as melanoma, head and neck, liver or kidney cancer. This chain connects TRBV10-1 to TRBJ2-3; a possible D gene is TRBD1 (5 bases). CDR3 sequence: CASSGVQVTDTQYF. The CDR3 nucleotides are TGCGCCAGCAGTGGAGTACAGGTCACAGATACGCAGTATTTT.